The present entry profiles one T cell receptor (beta chain) with its context. This CDR3 has 15 residues. CDR1 is MNHEY and CDR2 is SVGAGI in the germline V gene. The V segment lost 7 bases and the J segment 3 bases; nucleotides outside the gene matches: 9. Per the authors' pipeline: Counts of nucleated cells, estimated from reference gene primer amplification, were obtained. Repertoires were generated with immunoSEQ multiplex PCR, while TCRdb's copy carries only in-frame clones and drops some. For V, J and clone size, that table is used; D and trimming come from the DNA. The sample lists 64,000 or so clones, 60% to 80% occurring once. The data were obtained in a study of blood T cell repertoires in COVID-19. Study summary: The United States, Italy and Spain were the sources of the acute and convalescent COVID-19 samples.

The V and J genes are TRBV6-5 and TRBJ2-7; TRBD2 matches 10 bases. This TCR came from a man aged 80 or over with acute or convalescent COVID-19. Sequenced material: peripheral blood. This CDR3 is CASTPLAGGIYEQYF. Here the CDR3 DNA reads TGTGCCAGCACCCCGTTAGCGGGAGGAATCTACGAGCAGTACTTC.